The clone carrying this TCR beta chain was counted a few times. Its cognate antigen is unknown. This record belongs to a study of T cells after yellow fever vaccination. Study-level information: In the case of low-cell-number fractions, SMART-Seq v4 Ultra Low Input was used for preparation.

5'RACE template switching added a universal primer site and UMIs to TCR cDNA. TCRdb re-analysed the 5' RACE reads in MiXCR, keeping a single row per CDR3 protein. The repertoire consists of 500,000 to 700,000 distinct CDR3 sequences, with 19% occurring once and the leading ten covering more than 13%. In germline, CDR1 is SGHRS, CDR2 YFSETQ. The CDR3 spans 14 residues. Between the trimmed V and J ends, which lost 3 bases and 3 bases, there was a span of 13 bases. General study results and limits: Clones that expanded after primary vaccination mostly reappeared after the booster (just under 98% CD4, 88% CD8). Weaker overall, the secondary response nonetheless peaked faster (day 5 versus 15).

This sequence originates from a man in his thirties or forties who received the YFV17D yellow fever vaccine. V and J are TRBV5-1 and TRBJ2-7; possibly TRBD1 or TRBD2 for D (5 bases each). Here the sequenced sample was PBMCs, taken 15 days after the yellow fever booster vaccination. The CDR3 DNA reads as TGCGCCAGCAGCTGGCAGGGAAGCGGCTACGAGCAGTACTTC. Protein sequence: CASSWQGSGYEQYF.